A selection of T cell receptor beta chains follows, all from one sample in a study of siplizumab effects on memory and regulatory T cells. TCRdb's copy holds only in-frame clones and misses some; the assay was immunoSEQ multiplex PCR. The sample consists of approximately 94,000 clones, roughly 93% of them appearing once. The specimen was non-Treg CD4+ T cells sorted from blood. The origin of the receptors is a human donor in good health. Each CDR3 is given with its conserved first and last residue. The D gene is left open where the match is weak. Clone size, where shown, is once, few, many, or a class for clones that have expanded.

j_gene,d_gene,abundance,v_gene,CDR3nt,CDR3aa
TRBJ2-3,-,-,TRBV11-2,TGTGCCAGCAGCTTGGACCCACGGACCCTAAGCACAGATACGCAGTATTTT,CASSLDPRTLSTDTQYF
TRBJ2-3,-,-,TRBV21-1,TGTGCCAGCAGCCCCATAGGCTTGCCCCAGCGCTATACGCAGTATTTT,CASSPIGLPQRYTQYF
TRBJ2-7,TRBD1,-,TRBV10-1,TGCGCCAGCAGACCCGGGACAGGGCAGGTCCAGGACGAGCAGTACTTC,CASRPGTGQVQDEQYF
TRBJ1-2,TRBD1,-,TRBV6-4,TGTGCCAGCAGCGCGGAAAGGGGGCTTGGGTATGGCTACACCTTC,CASSAERGLGYGYTF
TRBJ2-1,-,-,TRBV7-2,TGTGCCAGCAGAGGCGCAGGATCCTACAATGAGCAGTTCTTC,CASRGAGSYNEQFF
TRBJ2-3,-,-,TRBV19,TGTGCCAGTAGGATAGCATCAAAGGTTACGCAGTATTTT,CASRIASKVTQYF
TRBJ2-1,TRBD2,once,TRBV19,TGTGCCAGTGACCTCGGCGAGCGGGGCTACAATGAGCAGTTCTTC,CASDLGERGYNEQFF
TRBJ2-5,-,-,TRBV14,TGTGCCAGCAGCCAAGGGCTGGAGCAGTACTTC,CASSQGLEQYF
TRBJ2-2,TRBD2,-,TRBV5-1,TGCGCCAGCAGTTTGGGGACTAGCGGCACCGGGGAGCTGTTTTTT,CASSLGTSGTGELFF
TRBJ1-2,TRBD1,-,TRBV5-6,TGTGCCAGCTGCCTCCTGACAGGGGGCGTTGGCTACACCTTC,CASCLLTGGVGYTF
TRBJ2-2,-,-,TRBV7-3,TGTGCCAGCAGCTTAAACGGGAAAAACACCGGGGAGCTGTTTTTT,CASSLNGKNTGELFF
TRBJ1-2,-,-,TRBV6-6,TGTGCCAGCAGTTACTCCACAAAGCGAGGCTACACCTTC,CASSYSTKRGYTF
TRBJ2-3,-,-,TRBV19,TGTGCCAGTAGTATGGGGCAACCTAGCACAGATACGCAGTATTTT,CASSMGQPSTDTQYF
TRBJ1-2,TRBD1,-,TRBV7-2,TGTGCCAGCAGCCGACAGGGATCTAACTATGGCTACACCTTC,CASSRQGSNYGYTF
TRBJ1-5,-,-,TRBV28,TGTGCCAGCAAGGGGAATGGTCAGCCCCAGCATTTT,CASKGNGQPQHF
TRBJ1-3,-,-,TRBV7-8,TGTGCCAGCAGCTTAGCAGGGACTGGAAACACCATATATTTT,CASSLAGTGNTIYF
TRBJ1-5,-,-,TRBV10-3,TGTGCCATCAGGCCCTCAGGGACTGATCAGCCCCAGCATTTT,CAIRPSGTDQPQHF
TRBJ2-7,TRBD2,-,TRBV11-3,TGTGCCAGCAGCCTCACTAGCGGGAGCTCCTACGAGCAGTACTTC,CASSLTSGSSYEQYF
TRBJ2-1,-,-,TRBV7-9,TGTGCCAGCAGCGGTGGCCTGGGCGGGATCTACAATGAGCAGTTCTTC,CASSGGLGGIYNEQFF
TRBJ1-4,-,-,TRBV4-2,TGTGCCAGCAGCCGGGATGGGGTCCCAAATGAAAAACTGTTTTTT,CASSRDGVPNEKLFF
TRBJ2-7,TRBD2,-,TRBV5-1,TGCGCCAGCAGCCTAGCGGGAACCTCCTACGAGCAGTACTTC,CASSLAGTSYEQYF